The 25 T cell receptor beta chains below all came from one sample that was sequenced in a study of shared clonotypes between healthy human individuals (TCRdb year 2020). The receptor library was made with the immunoSEQ multiplex PCR assay. TCRdb holds this immuneACCESS table with in-frame rearrangements only. Some clones are missing; in checked studies, unresolved V genes explain under half, and the rest has no known cause. The sample table shows more than 1,200,000 clones, and approximately 98.5% are seen once. The ten largest clones represent approximately 0.38% of the sample. The sequenced material came from naive CD4+ T cells sorted from blood. This sample's cell subset or site label indicates: CD45RA+ positively selected. The receptors originated from a young man in good health.

The V and J genes are TRBV7-9 and TRBJ2-1, with 10 bases aligning to TRBD2. The ends lost 3 bases at V and 8 bases at J; junction bases unmatched: 13. This CDR3 has 17 residues. Looked up from germline, CDR1 is SEHNR and CDR2 is FQNEAQ (reference sequence). The CDR3, as DNA: TGTGCCAGCAGCTTCGGGACCGCGGGACTAGCGAGTCATGAGCAGTTCTTC. It codes for CASSFGTAGLASHEQFF.

The rearrangement uses TRBV9 and TRBJ2-2; 7 bases are a match to TRBD1. Germline CDR1 is SGDLS and CDR2 is YYNGEE. The CDR3 sequence is 19 residues long. Trimming cost V 0 bases and J 6 bases; bases outside gene matches: 17. In nucleotides, the CDR3 is TGTGCCAGCAGCGTAGGCGGCTCGCGGGCAGGGGGATATTCCGGGGAGCTGTTTTTT. Residues: CASSVGGSRAGGYSGELFF.

V gene TRBV11-2 combines with J gene TRBJ1-5, with a weak D call TRBD1 (5 bases). From germline, CDR1 is SGHAT and CDR2 FQNNGV. The CDR3 consists of 13 residues. Trimming left V 2 bases short and J 8 bases short, with 10 bases between. CDR3 DNA: TGTGCCAGCAGCTTATGGGGCGGGGAGCCCCAGCATTTT. This codes for CASSLWGGEPQHF. Combining the CDR3 with reference TRBV11-2 and TRBJ1-5 gives the whole variable domain EAGVAQSPRYKIIEKRQSVAFWCNPISGHATLYWYQQILGQGPKLLIQFQNNGVVDDSQLPKDRFSAERLKGVDSTLKIQPAKLEDSAVYLCASSLWGGEPQHFGDGTRLSIL.

This chain connects TRBV9 to TRBJ1-2; a weak D match, TRBD1 (5 bases). Germline V gives CDR1 SGDLS, CDR2 YYNGEE. There are 12 residues in the CDR3. Trimming cost V 3 bases and J 7 bases, with 10 bases left between them. The CDR3 DNA reads as TGTGCCAGCAGCGGGGGACCGAGTGGCTACACCTTC. This sequence encodes CASSGGPSGYTF.

V and J are TRBV19 and TRBJ1-5; the match to TRBD1 covers 11 bases. The CDR3 length is 17 residues. CDR1 LNHDA and CDR2 SQIVND come from the germline V gene (reference sequence). V lost 3 bases to trimming and J lost 0 bases; unmatched junction nucleotides: 4. CDR3 in amino acids: CASSIGDRGYSNQPQHF. The CDR3, as DNA: TGTGCCAGTAGTATTGGGGACAGGGGGTATAGCAATCAGCCCCAGCATTTT. Full variable domain (remainder filled in from reference TRBV19 and TRBJ1-5): DGGITQSPKYLFRKEGQNVTLSCEQNLNHDAMYWYRQDPGQGLRLIYYSQIVNDFQKGDIAEGYSVSREKKESFPLTVTSAQKNPTAFYLCASSIGDRGYSNQPQHFGDGTRLSIL.

The chain recombines TRBV30 with TRBJ2-7; D might be TRBD1 (5 bases). The CDR3 sequence is 11 residues long. Germline CDR1 GTSNPN, CDR2 SVGIG (reference sequence). V was shortened by 5 bases and J by 2 bases, with 7 bases between the two germline ends. The CDR3 bases are TGTGCCTGGGGGGCAGCCTACGAGCAGTACTTC. Translated: CAWGAAYEQYF. Supplemented by reference TRBV30 and TRBJ2-7, the full variable domain reads SQTIHQWPATLVQPVGSPLSLECTVEGTSNPNLYWYRQAAGRGLQLLFYSVGIGQISSEVPQNLSASRPQDRQFILSSKKLLLSDSGFYLCAWGAAYEQYFGPGTRLTVT.

The gene calls are TRBV7-2 and TRBJ2-5; 9 bases align to TRBD1. Germline CDR1 SGHTA, CDR2 FQGNSA. V lost 2 bases and J lost 8; bases outside the gene matches: 6. CDR3 size: 14 residues. In nucleotides, the CDR3 is TGTGCCAGCAGCTTATCGCGACAGGGGGATACCCAGTACTTC. The encoded protein is CASSLSRQGDTQYF.

This CDR3 reads CSVEIGSDGYTF. CDR3 sequence (DNA): TGCAGCGTTGAAATAGGGTCGGATGGCTACACCTTC. The chain couples TRBV29-1 to TRBJ1-2, with D unresolved. V lost 2 bases and J lost 6, with 10 bases in between. The germline gives CDR1 SQVTM, CDR2 ANQGSEA. The CDR3 totals 12 residues.

The chain has TRBV5-1 and TRBJ1-2, with TRBD1 matching over 7 bases. J was trimmed by 0 bases and V by 3 bases; bases with no gene match: 5. The germline V gene encodes CDR1 SGHRS and CDR2 YFSETQ. The length of the CDR3 is 15 residues. CDR3 in amino acids: CASSYDRASNYGYTF. The CDR3 DNA reads TGCGCCAGCAGCTACGACAGGGCCTCTAACTATGGCTACACCTTC.

J is TRBJ2-7 and V is TRBV9; possible D gene TRBD2, 5 bases. The V gene's germline CDR1 is SGDLS and CDR2 YYNGEE. Between the trimmed V and J ends, which lost 1 base and 5 bases, there was a span of 13 bases. The CDR3 covers 14 residues. In nucleotides, the CDR3 is TGTGCCAGCAGCGTACTGGGAGTCCCCAACGAGCAGTACTTC. As protein: CASSVLGVPNEQYF.

The chain recombines TRBV6-1 with TRBJ1-5, with D hard to call. Trimming left V 1 base short and J 0 bases short, with 13 bases between. Germline loops: CDR1 MNHNS, CDR2 SASEGT. This CDR3 has 17 amino acids. The CDR3 DNA follows: TGTGCCAGCAGTGAAGATACCCGGTATTATAGCAATCAGCCCCAGCATTTT. This sequence encodes CASSEDTRYYSNQPQHF.

This chain joins TRBV10-1 and TRBJ2-7, with D possibly matching TRBD2 (5 bases). Germline-derived CDR1 and CDR2 are WNHNN and SYGVQD (reference sequence). The CDR3 runs to 13 residues. V was pared by 0 bases and J by 6 bases, with 9 bases between. The CDR3 region has the DNA TGCGCCAGCAGTGAGTCCGGGAAGATCGAGCAGTACTTC. This sequence encodes CASSESGKIEQYF.

This rearrangement joins TRBV5-1 to TRBJ2-2, with TRBD2 identical over 7 bases. Germline values: CDR1 SGHRS, CDR2 YFSETQ. The length of the CDR3 is 17 residues. Trimming at V came to 0 bases and at J to 3 bases, leaving 8 bases not matched to a gene. The CDR3 spells CASSLGLAGADTGELFF. The CDR3 coding sequence is TGCGCCAGCAGCTTGGGTCTGGCGGGAGCCGACACCGGGGAGCTGTTTTTT. The full variable domain, its missing parts supplied by reference TRBV5-1 and TRBJ2-2, is KAGVTQTPRYLIKTRGQQVTLSCSPISGHRSVSWYQQTPGQGLQFLFEYFSETQRNKGNFPGRFSGRQFSNSRSEMNVSTLELGDSALYLCASSLGLAGADTGELFFGEGSRLTVL.

This clone came up once. V is TRBV20-1 and J is TRBJ1-3; D is undetermined. CDR3 size: 11 residues. Germline assignment: CDR1 DFQATT and CDR2 SNEGSKA (reference sequence). V was clipped by 6 bases and J by 0 bases, with 3 bases between them. The CDR3 nucleotides are TGCAGTGCCTTCTCTGGAAACACCATATATTTT. Its protein product is CSAFSGNTIYF.

This clone has only one observation. J is TRBJ2-1 and V is TRBV5-6; weak D call: TRBD1 (6 bases). The CDR3 is 15 residues long. Germline V gene data show CDR1 as SGHDT and CDR2 as YYEEEE. Trimming took 2 bases from V and 7 from J, leaving 16 bases between them. CDR3 residues: CASSLHPQGGNEQFF. CDR3 in DNA: TGTGCCAGCAGCTTACATCCGCAAGGGGGAAATGAGCAGTTCTTC.

The chain carries TRBV25-1 and TRBJ1-1, with no clear D. The germline V gene has CDR1 MGHDK and CDR2 SYGVNS. There are 15 residues in the CDR3. V was cut by 3 bases and J by 8 bases, with 19 bases left in between. In DNA, the CDR3 is TGTGCCAGCAGTGAGTTCGCGACCCCGGACGGGGAAGCTTTCTTT. Protein sequence: CASSEFATPDGEAFF. The full variable domain, its missing parts supplied by reference TRBV25-1 and TRBJ1-1, is EADIYQTPRYLVIGTGKKITLECSQTMGHDKMYWYQQDPGMELHLIHYSYGVNSTEKGDLSSESTVSRIRTEHFPLTLESARPSHTSQYLCASSEFATPDGEAFFGQGTRLTVV.

The gene calls are TRBV5-4 and TRBJ2-7, with a weak D call TRBD2 (5 bases). The germline V gene has CDR1 SGHNT and CDR2 YYREEE (reference sequence). This CDR3 has 15 amino acids. Trimming took off 4 bases at V and 2 bases at J, with 16 bases between the two ends. The CDR3 sequence: CASSPGRTSPYEQYF. CDR3 nucleotide sequence: TGTGCCAGCAGCCCGGGTCGGACTTCTCCCTACGAGCAGTACTTC.

V gene TRBV14 combines with J gene TRBJ2-6; D is undetermined. Trimming took off 1 base at V and 0 bases at J, with 7 bases between the two ends. The CDR3 runs 16 residues. Germline CDR1 and CDR2: SGHDN and FVKESK. CDR3 residues: CASSQARLSGANVLTF. The CDR3 region has the DNA TGTGCCAGCAGCCAAGCTCGCCTCTCTGGGGCCAACGTCCTGACTTTC.

J is TRBJ2-1 and V is TRBV18; perhaps TRBD1 as D (5 bases). Trimming removed 6 bases at V and 0 bases at J, with 12 bases between. Per the germline V gene, CDR1 is KGHSH and CDR2 is LQKENI. This CDR3 spans 15 amino acids. The CDR3 loop is CASSAQVSSYNEQFF. CDR3 nucleotide sequence: TGTGCCAGCTCGGCACAGGTTAGCTCCTACAATGAGCAGTTCTTC.

This rearrangement joins TRBV19 to TRBJ1-2, with 9 positions matching TRBD1. Losses at the gene ends were 9 bases for V and 4 bases for J; bases not matched to a gene: 6. This CDR3 is built from 13 residues. The V gene's germline CDR1 is LNHDA and CDR2 SQIVND (reference sequence). The CDR3 here is CASETGGTYGYTF. CDR3 in DNA: TGTGCCAGCGAGACAGGGGGAACCTATGGCTACACCTTC. Using reference TRBV19 and TRBJ1-2 for the parts outside the CDR3, the full variable domain is DGGITQSPKYLFRKEGQNVTLSCEQNLNHDAMYWYRQDPGQGLRLIYYSQIVNDFQKGDIAEGYSVSREKKESFPLTVTSAQKNPTAFYLCASETGGTYGYTFGSGTRLTVV.

This sequence joins TRBV11-2 and TRBJ2-1; tentatively, D is TRBD1 or TRBD2 (6 bases each). From germline, CDR1 is SGHAT and CDR2 FQNNGV. The CDR3 contains 15 residues. V lost 8 bases and J 10 bases, leaving 24 bases between the germline ends. The CDR3 spells CASGKGGVPLSEQFF. The CDR3 DNA follows: TGTGCCAGCGGTAAGGGGGGAGTCCCTTTGTCCGAGCAGTTCTTC. Full variable domain (rest looked up from reference TRBV11-2 and TRBJ2-1): EAGVAQSPRYKIIEKRQSVAFWCNPISGHATLYWYQQILGQGPKLLIQFQNNGVVDDSQLPKDRFSAERLKGVDSTLKIQPAKLEDSAVYLCASGKGGVPLSEQFFGPGTRLTVL.

The V call is TRBV27, the J call TRBJ2-1; 8 bases map to TRBD2. Per the germline V gene, CDR1 is MNHEY and CDR2 is SMNVEV (reference sequence). The CDR3 runs 15 residues. J was trimmed by 6 bases and V by 5 bases; bases with no gene match: 9. The CDR3 DNA follows: TGTGCCAGCAGTCCCGAGCGGGAGTACCCCAATGAGCAGTTCTTC. This gives the protein CASSPEREYPNEQFF.

V is TRBV11-2 and J is TRBJ1-2; no clear D gene. V shed 1 base and J shed 1 base, with 10 bases lying between them. The CDR3 is 15 amino acids. Germline CDR1 reads SGHAT; CDR2 reads FQNNGV. This chain's CDR3 is CASSLAGRGNYGYTF. The CDR3 coding sequence is TGTGCCAGCAGCTTAGCCGGGCGGGGTAACTATGGCTACACCTTC.

The chain employs TRBV7-3 and TRBJ2-7; the D is unclear. The V gene lost 5 bases and the J gene lost 1 base, with 15 bases spanning the gap. CDR1 and CDR2 (germline): SGHTA, FQGTGA. CDR3 length: 15 residues. This CDR3 reads CASSLMGPPSYEQYF. The CDR3, as DNA: TGTGCCAGCAGCCTCATGGGCCCGCCATCCTACGAGCAGTACTTC.

This chain uses TRBV30 with TRBJ2-7; D unresolved. V gave up 1 base and J gave up 0 bases, with 16 bases separating them. Germline assignment: CDR1 GTSNPN and CDR2 SVGIG (reference sequence). CDR3 length: 16 residues. This CDR3 is CAWSAHGELLSYEQYF. The CDR3 DNA follows: TGTGCCTGGAGTGCACATGGGGAACTCCTCTCCTACGAGCAGTACTTC.